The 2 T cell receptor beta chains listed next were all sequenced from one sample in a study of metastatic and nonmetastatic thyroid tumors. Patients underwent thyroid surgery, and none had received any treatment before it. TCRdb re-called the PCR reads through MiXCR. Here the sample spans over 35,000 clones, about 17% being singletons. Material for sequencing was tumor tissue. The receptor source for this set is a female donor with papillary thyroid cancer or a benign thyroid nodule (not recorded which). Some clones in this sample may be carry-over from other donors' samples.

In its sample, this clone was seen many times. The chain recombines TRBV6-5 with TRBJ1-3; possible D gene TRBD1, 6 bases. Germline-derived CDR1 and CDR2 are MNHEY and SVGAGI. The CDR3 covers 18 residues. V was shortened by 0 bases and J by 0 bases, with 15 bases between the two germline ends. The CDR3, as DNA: TGTGCCAGCAGTTACTCGAGAGGGGGGAAGGACTCTGGAAACACCATATATTTT. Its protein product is CASSYSRGGKDSGNTIYF.

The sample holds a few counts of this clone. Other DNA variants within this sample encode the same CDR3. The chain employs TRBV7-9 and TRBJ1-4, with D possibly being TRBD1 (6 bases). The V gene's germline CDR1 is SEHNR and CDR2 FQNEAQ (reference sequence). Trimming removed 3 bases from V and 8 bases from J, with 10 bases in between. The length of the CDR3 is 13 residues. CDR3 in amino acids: CASSLRTGEKLFF. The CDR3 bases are TGTGCCAGCAGCTTGCGTACAGGGGAAAAACTGTTTTTT.